The 10 T cell receptor beta chains in this list originate from one sample, sequenced in a study of blood T cell repertoires in COVID-19. Generated by immunoSEQ multiplex PCR, the TCRdb table keeps only in-frame clones and is missing some. The data hold about 270,000 clones, with around 90% observed a single time. The specimen sequenced was PBMCs or T cells enriched from blood (not recorded which). Receptor source: a man aged 35 to 55 who had been exposed to COVID-19.

The chain carries TRBV24-1 and TRBJ1-2; possible D gene TRBD1, 5 bases. The CDR3 is 18 residues long. V was clipped by 2 bases and J by 3 bases, with 21 bases between them. Germline values: CDR1 KGHDR, CDR2 SFDVKD. The CDR3 DNA follows: TGTGCCACCAGTGATTCTTCTTCTTTAGGTTGGGGGGACTATGGCTACACCTTC. Its protein product is CATSDSSSLGWGDYGYTF.

CDR3 residues: CASSPIGTRLDEQFF. As DNA, the CDR3 is TGCGCCAGCAGCCCTATAGGGACTCGCCTCGATGAGCAGTTCTTC. V usage is TRBV5-1 and J usage is TRBJ2-1, with D tentatively TRBD2 (6 bases). The CDR3 sequence is 15 residues long. The V end lost 4 bases, the J end lost 8 bases, and 19 bases lay between the germline ends. Germline CDR1 is SGHRS and CDR2 is YFSETQ.

The chain employs TRBV29-1 and TRBJ2-7; possibly TRBD1 for D (5 bases). The CDR3 is 15 amino acids. Trimming took off 4 bases at V and 0 bases at J, with 16 bases between the two ends. Germline CDR1 SQVTM, CDR2 ANQGSEA. The CDR3 protein is CSVAPDSSVSYEQYF. The CDR3 bases are TGCAGCGTTGCTCCTGACAGTTCCGTCTCCTACGAGCAGTACTTC.

The chain links TRBV3-1 (or the pseudogene TRBV3-2) to TRBJ1-1; D might be TRBD1 (6 bases). Looked up from germline, CDR1 is LGHDT and CDR2 is YNNKEL (reference sequence). With 4 bases removed from V and 1 base from J, the gap between germline ends came to 7 bases. There are 13 residues in the CDR3. The CDR3: CASSPGQNTEAFF. CDR3 coding DNA: TGTGCCAGCAGCCCGGGACAGAACACTGAAGCTTTCTTT.

The gene calls are TRBV10-3 and TRBJ1-5; D is ambiguous. Trimming took 3 bases from V and 0 from J, leaving 6 bases between them. Germline V gene data show CDR1 as ENHRY and CDR2 as SYGVKD. The CDR3 is made up of 14 amino acids. CDR3 residues: CAISDGDSNQPQHF. As DNA, the CDR3 is TGTGCCATCAGTGACGGGGATAGCAATCAGCCCCAGCATTTT.

This sequence joins TRBV14 and TRBJ2-7, with D possibly TRBD1 on 6 matching bases. This CDR3 is 15 amino acids long. V was clipped by 4 bases and J by 1 base, with 14 bases between them. Germline loops: CDR1 SGHDN, CDR2 FVKESK. CDR3 region: CASSPRGLGSYEQYF. The CDR3 DNA follows: TGTGCCAGCAGCCCCAGGGGTCTGGGGTCCTACGAGCAGTACTTC.

V and J are TRBV27 and TRBJ2-7; 12 bases match TRBD1. CDR1 is MNHEY, CDR2 SMNVEV, per germline (reference sequence). The CDR3 has 14 amino acids. After removal of 5 bases from V and 2 bases from J, the junction contained 1 base not matched to a gene. The DNA for the CDR3 is TGTGCCAGCAGTGGGACAGGGGGCCCCTACGAGCAGTACTTC. As protein: CASSGTGGPYEQYF.

The chain uses TRBV6-4 and TRBJ1-3; possibly TRBD1 for D (6 bases). Between the trimmed V and J ends, which lost 5 bases and 4 bases, there was a span of 12 bases. The CDR3 runs 14 residues. Looked up from germline, CDR1 is MRHNA and CDR2 is SNTAGT. This CDR3 reads CASSPGVGGNTIYF. The CDR3 DNA follows: TGTGCCAGCAGTCCAGGGGTTGGAGGAAACACCATATATTTT.

V gene TRBV5-1 combines with J gene TRBJ1-5; 11 nucleotides align to TRBD1. V was clipped by 0 bases and J by 5 bases; unmatched bases: 1. Germline CDR1 is SGHRS and CDR2 is YFSETQ. The CDR3 extends over 15 amino acids. CDR3 bases: TGCGCCAGCAGCTTGGGGACAGGGGGCGATCAGCCCCAGCATTTT. The encoded protein is CASSLGTGGDQPQHF.

The chain is built from TRBV6-5 and TRBJ1-1, with 8 nucleotides matching TRBD1. The length of the CDR3 is 14 residues. Germline lookup yields CDR1 MNHEY and CDR2 SVGAGI. The V gene end was trimmed by 6 bases and the J gene end by 6 bases; junction bases not matched to a gene: 9. In nucleotides, the CDR3 is TGTGCCAGCAGACCCCTGGGACAGGTTGCTGAAGCTTTCTTT. This translates into CASRPLGQVAEAFF.